Many counts were recorded for the clone carrying this T cell receptor beta chain. The record originates from a study of regulatory T cells in long-lasting Graves disease. As to time point: newly diagnosed GD, antithyroid drugs for less than 3 months. After RNA was extracted from PBMCs, the TCR library was made from it. The germline CDR1 and CDR2 sequences are LGHDT and YNNKEL (reference sequence). This CDR3 contains 15 residues. Trimming removed 2 bases from V and 12 bases from J, with 19 bases in between. Building the TCR beta libraries relied on iRepertoire HTBI primers, and CDR3 regions underwent Arm-PCR. TCRdb redid the calling of the multiplex PCR reads with MiXCR, one entry per CDR3 protein. The sample has 400,000 to 500,000 distinct CDR3 sequences; approximately 16% are singletons. This sample was shared with a second study, whose subject was T cells in Graves' hyperthyroidism and ophthalmopathy.

The TCR sequence derives from a woman aged 18-29 years with Graves disease. V usage is TRBV3-1 and J usage is TRBJ1-4; D possibly corresponds to TRBD1 (6 bases). The specimen comprised peripheral blood mononuclear cells (PBMCs), sampled at new diagnosis, from a patient treated with antithyroid drugs. This CDR3 reads CASSQRGAGLQELFF. The CDR3 bases are TGTGCCAGCAGCCAACGGGGGGCAGGGTTACAAGAACTGTTTTTT. The entire variable domain, with the rest obtained from reference TRBV3-1 and TRBJ1-4, is as follows: DTAVSQTPKYLVTQMGNDKSIKCEQNLGHDTMYWYKQDSKKFLKIMFSYNNKELIINETVPNRFSPKSPDKAHLNLHINSLELGDSAVYFCASSQRGAGLQELFFGSGTQLSVL.